What follows are 27 T cell receptor beta chains derived from one specimen sequenced in a study of Ad26.COV2.S vaccination and SARS-CoV-2 variants. Treatment noted: over 15 received Ad26.COV2.S at low or high dose, single or two shots; 5 received placebo; per-sample allocation not given. The samples date from day 63 after the first vaccine or placebo injection. TCRdb's table, derived via immunoSEQ multiplex PCR, lists solely in-frame clones and lacks some. The table lists roughly 680,000 clones, around 90% of them singletons. The sample consisted of peripheral blood, taken in a trial of Ad26.COV2.S vaccine versus placebo. These TCRs come from a person between 18 and 60 years old who received the Ad26.COV2.S COVID-19 vaccine or a placebo.

The chain is built from TRBV9 and TRBJ1-5; tentative D call: TRBD1 (6 bases). Trimming shortened V by 7 bases and J by 3 bases, and 14 bases separated the two germline ends. Germline values: CDR1 SGDLS, CDR2 YYNGEE. The length of the CDR3 is 14 residues. CDR3 region: CASSGGQYNQPQHF. CDR3 nucleotides: TGTGCCAGCTCTGGGGGGCAGTACAATCAGCCCCAGCATTTT.

The chain carries TRBV11-3 and TRBJ2-1; 7 bases fit TRBD2. The V gene's germline CDR1 is SGHNT and CDR2 YENEEA. The CDR3 is made up of 15 amino acids. The V gene end was trimmed by 3 bases and the J gene end by 8 bases; junction bases not matched to a gene: 10. Here the CDR3 DNA reads TGTGCCAGCAGCTTTTCTAGCGGTGGGAGGTATGAGCAGTTCTTC. It yields the protein CASSFSSGGRYEQFF.

The chain links TRBV6-2 or TRBV6-3 to TRBJ1-2; D perhaps matches TRBD1 (5 bases). Germline V lookup: CDR1 MNHEY, CDR2 SVGEGT. The CDR3 consists of 13 residues. Trimming removed 5 bases from V and 3 bases from J, with 10 bases in between. The CDR3 protein is CASSLTGDYGYTF. CDR3 in DNA: TGTGCCAGCAGTCTTACAGGAGACTATGGCTACACCTTC.

The CDR3 coding sequence is TGTGCCAGCAGCCCTCCTTTTCGGAAGAACACCGGGGAGCTGTTTTTT. It yields the protein CASSPPFRKNTGELFF. This chain joins TRBV5-6 and TRBJ2-2, with D uncertain. V shed 4 bases and J shed 1 base, with 14 bases lying between them. The CDR3 extends over 16 amino acids. The germline V gene encodes CDR1 SGHDT and CDR2 YYEEEE.

This chain uses TRBV29-1 with TRBJ1-2; 7 positions agree with TRBD1. The germline CDR1 and CDR2 sequences are SQVTM and ANQGSEA. The junction had 0 bases not matched to a gene; V was cut back by 3 bases and J by 2 bases. The CDR3 is 12 amino acids. The CDR3 region is CSVETGNYGYTF. The CDR3 DNA reads TGCAGCGTTGAGACAGGGAACTATGGCTACACCTTC.

V gene TRBV7-2 combines with J gene TRBJ2-3; 11 bases fit TRBD2. Trimming at V came to 1 base and at J to 4 bases, leaving 4 bases not matched to a gene. CDR3 size: 16 residues. Germline values: CDR1 SGHTA, CDR2 FQGNSA. CDR3 sequence reads: CASSLVAGGPPDTQYF. The CDR3 bases are TGTGCCAGCAGCTTAGTAGCGGGGGGGCCCCCAGATACGCAGTATTTT.

This clone was found a few times. The chain has TRBV6-2 or TRBV6-3 and TRBJ2-1, with D tentatively TRBD1 (5 bases). CDR1 and CDR2 (germline): MNHEY, SVGEGT. Trimming left V 5 bases short and J 4 bases short, with 9 bases between. There are 13 residues in the CDR3. The chain's CDR3 is CASSTGRYNEQFF. DNA of the CDR3: TGTGCCAGCAGTACAGGACGTTACAATGAGCAGTTCTTC.

This clone has a handful of counts. The gene calls are TRBV4-2 and TRBJ1-2; D not certain. Germline CDR1 LGHNA, CDR2 YNFKEQ. There are 13 residues in the CDR3. V shed 2 bases and J shed 8 bases, with 12 bases lying between them. This CDR3 is CASSQPRHPGYTF. The CDR3 DNA reads TGTGCCAGCAGCCAACCACGACACCCCGGCTACACCTTC.

V gene TRBV6-4 combines with J gene TRBJ2-3, with TRBD2 identical over 8 bases. V gave up 3 bases and J gave up 3 bases; unmatched junction bases: 5. The CDR3 length is 15 residues. CDR1 MRHNA and CDR2 SNTAGT come from the germline V gene. The CDR3 sequence is CASSESGGATDTQYF. The CDR3 nucleotides are TGTGCCAGCAGTGAAAGCGGGGGAGCTACAGATACGCAGTATTTT.

The rearrangement uses TRBV5-6 and TRBJ2-5; D unresolved. The V end was cut by 4 bases, the J end by 5 bases, with 12 bases between. The CDR3 is 13 residues long. Germline CDR1 and CDR2: SGHDT and YYEEEE. The CDR3 here is CASSPGLQETQYF. As DNA, the CDR3 is TGTGCCAGCAGCCCGGGTCTGCAGGAGACCCAGTACTTC.

This clone was seen just once. V gene TRBV7-9 combines with J gene TRBJ1-2; D possibly corresponds to TRBD1 (5 bases). Trimming took off 1 base at V and 5 bases at J, with 14 bases between the two ends. In germline, CDR1 is SEHNR, CDR2 FQNEAQ (reference sequence). The CDR3 consists of 15 residues. The CDR3 DNA reads as TGTGCCAGCAGCTTAGGGAGCGCAGGGCAATATGGCTACACCTTC. It specifies CASSLGSAGQYGYTF.

The count of this clone is one. The J gene is TRBJ2-2, the V gene TRBV4-2, with no clear D. This CDR3 is 15 amino acids long. The germline V gene has CDR1 LGHNA and CDR2 YNFKEQ. The V end was cut by 1 base, the J end by 3 bases, with 9 bases between. The CDR3 here is CASSQVKGYTGELFF. For the CDR3, the DNA is TGTGCCAGCAGCCAAGTCAAGGGTTACACCGGGGAGCTGTTTTTT.

This clone came up once. The CDR3 loop is CASSPGTESGNTIYF. The CDR3 DNA follows: TGTGCCAGCTCACCAGGGACGGAGTCTGGAAACACCATATATTTT. The gene calls are TRBV18 and TRBJ1-3; tentatively, D is TRBD1 (5 bases). V shed 2 bases and J shed 1 base, with 9 bases lying between them. The germline V gene encodes CDR1 KGHSH and CDR2 LQKENI. This CDR3 has 15 amino acids.

The chain combines TRBV11-2 with TRBJ2-2; D is ambiguous. The length of the CDR3 is 14 residues. Germline-derived CDR1 and CDR2 are SGHAT and FQNNGV. V shed 4 bases and J shed 4 bases, with 10 bases lying between them. CDR3 protein: CASSSHGVTGELFF. The CDR3, as DNA: TGTGCCAGCAGCTCTCACGGCGTCACCGGGGAGCTGTTTTTT.

The chain is built from TRBV11-2 and TRBJ2-1; D gene unclear. V was cut by 4 bases and J by 0 bases, with 16 bases left in between. Germline V gene data show CDR1 as SGHAT and CDR2 as FQNNGV. The CDR3 has 17 residues. The CDR3 region is CASSSGLGSASYNEQFF. The CDR3 DNA is TGTGCCAGCAGCTCCGGGCTGGGGTCGGCCTCCTACAATGAGCAGTTCTTC.

This clone has a handful of counts. This rearrangement joins TRBV2 to TRBJ1-3; 8 bases are shared with TRBD1. The V gene's germline CDR1 is SNHLY and CDR2 FYNNEI. The V gene end was trimmed by 8 bases and the J gene end by 2 bases; junction bases not matched to a gene: 11. CDR3 length equals 16 residues. The CDR3, as DNA: TGTGCCAGCGCTCCGGACAGGGCCTCTGCTGGAAACACCATATATTTT. It codes for CASAPDRASAGNTIYF.

The chain links TRBV5-8 to TRBJ1-2, with 8 bases aligning to TRBD1. The length of the CDR3 is 13 residues. J lost 4 bases, V lost 4 bases, and 3 bases had no gene match. Per germline, CDR1 SGHTS and CDR2 YDEGEE. CDR3 loop: CASSPDRVYGYTF. CDR3 coding DNA: TGTGCCAGCAGCCCGGACAGGGTCTATGGCTACACCTTC.

This clone was recorded once. The CDR3 loop reads CATGGGYNHEQYF. Written as DNA, the CDR3 is TGTGCCACCGGTGGGGGGTACAACCACGAGCAGTACTTC. V and J are TRBV15 and TRBJ2-7; D is possibly TRBD2 (6 bases). V shed 8 bases and J shed 5 bases, with 16 bases lying between them. Germline V CDR1 and CDR2: LNHNV, YYDKDF (reference sequence). The CDR3 covers 13 residues. The complete variable domain, with remaining parts taken from reference TRBV15 and TRBJ2-7, reads DAMVIQNPRYQVTQFGKPVTLSCSQTLNHNVMYWYQQKSSQAPKLLFHYYDKDFNNEADTPDNFQSRRPNTSFCFLDIRSPGLGDTAMYLCATGGGYNHEQYFGPGTRLTVT.

This clone was seen once. The chain recombines TRBV4-2 with TRBJ2-4, with TRBD1 identical over 7 bases. J gave up 3 bases and V 0 bases, and 5 bases lay outside the gene matches. CDR1 is LGHNA, CDR2 YNFKEQ, per germline. The CDR3 covers 16 residues. CDR3 protein: CASSQDLGGFKNIQYF. The CDR3 nucleotides read TGTGCCAGCAGCCAAGATTTAGGGGGCTTCAAAAACATTCAGTACTTC.

This clone has just a few counts. This sequence joins TRBV5-6 and TRBJ1-6; 7 positions agree with TRBD1. This CDR3 is built from 14 residues. Germline V gene data show CDR1 as SGHDT and CDR2 as YYEEEE. J was trimmed by 10 bases and V by 2 bases; bases with no gene match: 6. DNA of the CDR3: TGTGCCAGCAGCTTCGACAGGGTGGGCTCACCCCTCCACTTT. Translated, it gives CASSFDRVGSPLHF.

V is TRBV6-2 or TRBV6-3 and J is TRBJ1-4, with a weak D call TRBD1 (5 bases). Germline CDR1 reads MNHEY; CDR2 reads SVGEGT. This CDR3 has 13 amino acids. Trimming stripped 5 bases from V and 2 bases from J, with 6 bases between. The CDR3 DNA reads as TGTGCCAGCAGTGGGGGGACTAATGAAAAACTGTTTTTT. It yields the protein CASSGGTNEKLFF.

This clone was observed once. The V and J genes are TRBV7-9 and TRBJ2-1, with 10 bases that match TRBD1. Germline V gene lookup returns CDR1 SEHNR and CDR2 FQNEAQ (reference sequence). Trimming cost V 1 base and J 7 bases; bases outside gene matches: 1. This CDR3 has 14 residues. The CDR3 nucleotides read TGTGCCAGCAGCTTAGGGGGACAGGGGAATGAGCAGTTCTTC. The encoded protein is CASSLGGQGNEQFF. Full variable domain (rest looked up from reference TRBV7-9 and TRBJ2-1): DTGVSQNPRHKITKRGQNVTFRCDPISEHNRLYWYRQTLGQGPEFLTYFQNEAQLEKSRLLSDRFSAERPKGSFSTLEIQRTEQGDSAMYLCASSLGGQGNEQFFGPGTRLTVL.

Points on this clone: Other DNA sequences in the same sample also yield this CDR3. The CDR3 loop reads CSVVQGAGANVLTF. The CDR3 DNA reads as TGCAGCGTTGTTCAGGGCGCTGGGGCCAACGTCCTGACTTTC. The chain combines TRBV29-1 with TRBJ2-6, with D possibly TRBD1 on 5 matching bases. Trimming cost V 4 bases and J 2 bases, with 9 bases left between them. The germline gives CDR1 SQVTM, CDR2 ANQGSEA. This CDR3 has 14 amino acids. Together with reference TRBV29-1 and TRBJ2-6, the CDR3 gives the full variable domain: SAVISQKPSRDICQRGTSLTIQCQVDSQVTMMFWYRQQPGQSLTLIATANQGSEATYESGFVIDKFPISRPNLTFSTLTVSNMSPEDSSIYLCSVVQGAGANVLTFGAGSRLTVL.

The chain employs TRBV3-1 (or the pseudogene TRBV3-2) and TRBJ2-5, with 11 bases fitting TRBD2. This CDR3 has 19 amino acids. Germline values: CDR1 LGHDT, CDR2 YNNKEL (reference sequence). V dropped 3 bases and J dropped 0; count of bases not matched to a gene: 12. Here the CDR3 reads CASSQGLQLAGAHQETQYF. In DNA, the CDR3 is TGTGCCAGCAGCCAGGGGCTCCAACTAGCGGGAGCCCACCAAGAGACCCAGTACTTC.

The rearrangement uses TRBV2 and TRBJ2-7, with a weak D call TRBD2 (5 bases). V lost 1 base and J lost 12, with 10 bases in between. This CDR3 spans 11 amino acids. Germline values: CDR1 SNHLY, CDR2 FYNNEI. In DNA form, the CDR3 reads TGTGCCAGCAGTGAAGGAGGGTTTCTGTACTTC. Its protein product is CASSEGGFLYF.

This clone occurred once. The chain uses TRBV6-5 and TRBJ2-1; D uncertain. V lost 11 bases to trimming and J lost 1 base, with 12 bases between them. The CDR3 is 13 amino acids. Germline CDR1 and CDR2: MNHEY and SVGAGI. CDR3 amino acids: CASGETSYNEQFF. In DNA form, the CDR3 reads TGTGCCTCCGGAGAGACTTCCTACAATGAGCAGTTCTTC.

Note on this clone: This specimen includes other DNA sequences encoding the same CDR3. V is TRBV27 and J is TRBJ2-4; a possible D gene is TRBD1 (6 bases). The germline V gene has CDR1 MNHEY and CDR2 SMNVEV (reference sequence). The V and J ends lost 4 bases and 4 bases respectively, with 8 bases between them. The CDR3 spans 13 residues. The CDR3 coding sequence is TGTGCCAGCAGTTGGACAGCGAAAAACATTCAGTACTTC. Translating gives CASSWTAKNIQYF.